This T cell receptor beta chain was sequenced in a study of a mutant IDH1 vaccine in newly diagnosed glioma. Study information: Across weeks 1, 3, 5, 7, 11, 15, 19 and 23, patients received a vaccination each time, eight in all.

CDR1 SGHVS and CDR2 FNYEAQ come from the germline V gene. The trim removed 1 base at V and 3 bases at J, leaving 5 bases unmatched. This CDR3 comprises 16 residues. Regarding time point: week 5, during vaccination. Vaccinated patients received 300 ug of mutant IDH1 20-mer peptide per dose, with topical imiquimod. The study enrolled donors with new WHO grade 3 or 4 IDH1-mutant, ATRX-lost astrocytomas. Data came from immunoSEQ multiplex PCR; TCRdb stores just in-frame clones and leaves some out. This table holds 45,000 to 70,000 clones, 70% to 90% found once. On this clone: Its antigen is unknown.

This receptor was taken from a man aged 25 to 45 with glioma. This chain connects TRBV7-6 to TRBJ2-3; 9 bases match TRBD1. This sample comprised PBMCs, obtained from a glioma patient whose treatment included an IDH1 peptide vaccine. CDR3 amino acids: CASSLDTGGSTDTQYF. The CDR3 DNA reads TGTGCCAGCAGCTTAGATACAGGGGGCTCGACAGATACGCAGTATTTT.